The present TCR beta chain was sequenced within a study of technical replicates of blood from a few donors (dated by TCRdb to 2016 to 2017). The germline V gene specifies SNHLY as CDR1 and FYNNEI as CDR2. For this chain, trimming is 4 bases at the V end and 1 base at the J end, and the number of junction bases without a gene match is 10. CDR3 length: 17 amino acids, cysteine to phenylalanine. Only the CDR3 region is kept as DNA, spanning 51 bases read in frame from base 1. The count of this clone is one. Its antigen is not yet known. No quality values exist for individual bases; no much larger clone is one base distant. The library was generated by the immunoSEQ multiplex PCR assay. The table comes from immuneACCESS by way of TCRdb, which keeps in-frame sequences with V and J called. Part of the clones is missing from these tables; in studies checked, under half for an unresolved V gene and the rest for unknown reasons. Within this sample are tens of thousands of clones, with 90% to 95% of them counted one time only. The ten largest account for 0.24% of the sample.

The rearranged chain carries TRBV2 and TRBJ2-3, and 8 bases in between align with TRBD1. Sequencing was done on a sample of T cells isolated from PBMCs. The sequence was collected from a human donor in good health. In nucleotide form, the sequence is TGTGCCAGCAGTGCAGCAGGACAGGGTAGCGGCACAGATACGCAGTATTTT. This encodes CASSAAGQGSGTDTQYF.